A selection of T cell receptor beta chains follows, all from one sample in a study of identical twins. Each CDR3 protein is one row after TCRdb ran MiXCR on the 5' RACE reads. The table includes about 890,000 distinct CDR3 sequences, over 9% detected once. The same data also contributed to another study, on yellow fever vaccine responses in identical twins.

The sample was PBMCs. The receptors derive from a young woman in good health. CDR3s include the opening cysteine and the closing phenylalanine or tryptophan. A D gene is named only where the DNA matches it firmly. Some rows have no size entry. The others give once, few or many, or a class for an expanded clone.

-	TRBD1	TRBV7-2	TRBJ1-6	CASSPTGGLAPLHF	TGTGCCAGCAGCCCGACAGGGGGCCTAGCACCCCTCCACTTT
-	TRBD2	TRBV29-1	TRBJ2-7	CSVGRLAGVNYEQYF	TGCAGCGTTGGCCGTTTAGCGGGAGTAAACTACGAGCAGTACTTC
few	-	TRBV24-1	TRBJ1-2	CATSDLQGGYTF	TGTGCCACCAGTGACCTACAAGGTGGCTACACCTTC
-	-	TRBV7-3	TRBJ2-5	CASSLGQQGETQYF	TGTGCCAGCAGCTTAGGACAGCAGGGGGAGACCCAGTACTTC
-	TRBD2	TRBV12-3/TRBV12-4	TRBJ2-2	CASSSGLAGGPNTGELFF	TGTGCCAGCAGTTCCGGACTAGCGGGAGGGCCGAACACCGGGGAGCTGTTTTTT
-	-	TRBV7-7	TRBJ2-2	CASSRGTDLRTGELFF	TGTGCCAGCAGCCGAGGGACGGACCTACGCACCGGGGAGCTGTTTTTT
-	-	TRBV3-1	TRBJ1-6	CASSPQQGTSGSPLHF	TGTGCCAGCAGCCCACAACAAGGGACCTCGGGTTCACCCCTCCACTTT
once	-	TRBV28	TRBJ2-1	CASSSPRGPYNEQFF	TGTGCCAGCAGTTCTCCCCGGGGTCCCTACAATGAGCAGTTCTTC
few	-	TRBV9	TRBJ2-5	CASSVGGSGVQETQYF	TGTGCCAGCAGCGTAGGGGGGAGTGGGGTTCAAGAGACCCAGTACTTC
few	-	TRBV20-1	TRBJ2-5	CSARVGGRETQYF	TGCAGTGCTAGAGTGGGTGGGCGGGAGACCCAGTACTTC
few	-	TRBV12-3/TRBV12-4	TRBJ2-3	CASKLGRRGVGGTDTQYF	TGTGCCAGCAAACTCGGGCGGCGGGGCGTAGGTGGTACAGATACGCAGTATTTT
few	-	TRBV3-1	TRBJ2-3	CASNQVGGANRTDTQYF	TGTGCCAGCAACCAAGTAGGGGGAGCTAATCGCACAGATACGCAGTATTTT
many	-	TRBV4-1	TRBJ2-3	CASTRFGGVGTDTQYF	TGCGCCAGCACCAGATTCGGAGGGGTAGGCACAGATACGCAGTATTTT
-	TRBD1	TRBV4-1	TRBJ1-6	CASSQDQGQTSSYNSPLHF	TGCGCCAGCAGCCAAGATCAGGGACAGACGAGCTCCTATAATTCACCCCTCCACTTT
few	-	TRBV4-2	TRBJ2-1	CASSQEQNYNEQFF	TGTGCCAGCAGCCAAGAGCAGAACTACAATGAGCAGTTCTTC
few	-	TRBV15	TRBJ2-3	CATSIGGGTDTQYF	TGTGCCACCAGCATAGGGGGAGGTACAGATACGCAGTATTTT
many	-	TRBV29-1	TRBJ2-3	CSVLSTTDTQYF	TGCAGCGTTCTTAGTACCACAGATACGCAGTATTTT
few	-	TRBV12-3/TRBV12-4	TRBJ2-5	CASSFGYLPYQETQYF	TGTGCCAGCAGTTTCGGCTACCTCCCGTACCAAGAGACCCAGTACTTC
few	-	TRBV7-9	TRBJ2-1	CAILLFYNEQFF	TGTGCCATCCTTCTATTCTACAATGAGCAGTTCTTC
many	-	TRBV5-6	TRBJ1-1	CASSSNGGLNTEAFF	TGTGCCAGCAGCTCCAATGGGGGGTTGAACACTGAAGCTTTCTTT
-	-	TRBV20-1	TRBJ2-1	CSALGSPSYNEQFF	TGCAGTGCTCTAGGGAGCCCCTCCTACAATGAGCAGTTCTTC
-	TRBD2	TRBV12-3/TRBV12-4	TRBJ2-1	CASSPRLAGVWGQFF	TGTGCCAGCAGCCCAAGACTAGCGGGAGTTTGGGGGCAGTTCTTC
few	TRBD2	TRBV2	TRBJ2-7	CASSEDSAGDHEQYF	TGTGCCAGCAGTGAAGACTCAGCGGGAGACCACGAGCAGTACTTC
-	TRBD2	TRBV12-5	TRBJ2-3	CASGLGRLAGASTDTQYF	TGTGCTAGTGGTTTGGGCCGACTAGCGGGAGCAAGCACAGATACGCAGTATTTT
-	-	TRBV28	TRBJ1-5	CASRDSGPSNQPQHF	TGTGCCAGCAGGGATTCTGGGCCTAGCAATCAGCCCCAGCATTTT
-	TRBD2	TRBV20-1	TRBJ2-7	CSAEGLAGGSEQYF	TGCAGTGCCGAGGGACTAGCGGGAGGGAGTGAGCAGTACTTC
few	TRBD2	TRBV5-1	TRBJ2-3	CASSYSGGPSTDTQYF	TGCGCCAGCAGCTACAGCGGGGGCCCTAGCACAGATACGCAGTATTTT
-	TRBD2	TRBV16	TRBJ2-7	CASSPERLAGYEQYF	TGTGCCAGCAGCCCGGAGCGACTAGCGGGTTACGAGCAGTACTTC